What follows are 22 T cell receptor beta chains derived from one specimen sequenced in a study of CD8+ T cells in alopecia areata. Extraction and reverse transcription of RNA yielded cDNA as the sequencing template. Sequencing used immunoSEQ multiplex PCR; TCRdb keeps in-frame clones, though not all of them. Of roughly 120,000 clones in the sample, roughly 50% were seen once. Treatment reported: oral pan-JAK inhibitor, 5-10 mg twice daily. The sample here was CD8+ T cells sorted from blood, taken at week 4, from a patient treated with tofacitinib. All receptors come from a human donor with alopecia areata.

This clone has a single count. The CDR3 reads CASSLLGLSTDTQYF. The CDR3 bases are TGCGCCAGCAGCCTACTGGGACTCAGCACAGATACGCAGTATTTT. This rearrangement joins TRBV4-1 to TRBJ2-3; D is perhaps TRBD2 (6 bases). This CDR3 comprises 15 residues. CDR1 MGHRA and CDR2 YSYEKL come from the germline V gene. Between the trimmed V and J ends, which lost 4 bases and 0 bases, there was a span of 11 bases.

The chain uses TRBV29-1 and TRBJ1-3; D is possibly TRBD1 (5 bases). CDR1 is SQVTM and CDR2 is ANQGSEA in the germline V gene. CDR3 length equals 16 residues. The germline V and J ends were trimmed by 0 bases and 0 bases, with 12 bases remaining between them. Written as DNA, the CDR3 is TGCAGCGTTGAAGACTGGAGACAGACCTCTGGAAACACCATATATTTT. Translation: CSVEDWRQTSGNTIYF.

This clone was observed a few times. The CDR3: CASSLNELAEQYF. CDR3 nucleotides: TGTGCCAGCAGCTTAAATGAGTTGGCCGAGCAGTACTTC. The V gene is TRBV7-9, the J gene TRBJ2-7; D gene uncertain. Germline CDR1 reads SEHNR; CDR2 reads FQNEAQ (reference sequence). Trimming took off 2 bases at V and 6 bases at J, with 11 bases between the two ends. This CDR3 region has 13 residues.

This clone has only a few counts. The gene calls are TRBV9 and TRBJ2-3; D perhaps matches TRBD2 (5 bases). Per the germline V gene, CDR1 is SGDLS and CDR2 is YYNGEE. The CDR3 totals 13 residues. V was clipped by 3 bases and J by 0 bases, with 5 bases between them. CDR3 loop: CASSGGSTDTQYF. CDR3 DNA: TGTGCCAGCAGCGGAGGGAGCACAGATACGCAGTATTTT.

The rearrangement uses TRBV29-1 and TRBJ2-2, with TRBD1 matching over 7 bases. CDR1 is SQVTM and CDR2 is ANQGSEA in the germline V gene. With 4 bases clipped from V and 4 bases from J, the junction kept 6 bases outside the gene matches. This CDR3 contains 14 residues. The CDR3 loop is CSVVGGLSTGELFF. The CDR3 nucleotides are TGCAGCGTTGTAGGGGGCTTGAGCACCGGGGAGCTGTTTTTT.

This rearrangement joins TRBV4-3 to TRBJ2-7; 11 bases align to TRBD1. Losses at the gene ends were 3 bases for V and 2 bases for J; bases not matched to a gene: 0. Germline loops: CDR1 LGHNA, CDR2 YSLEER. The CDR3 has 14 residues. This CDR3 is CASSQGQGAYEQYF. In nucleotides, the CDR3 is TGCGCCAGCAGCCAGGGACAGGGGGCCTACGAGCAGTACTTC.

The V gene is TRBV28, the J gene TRBJ2-3; no firm D call. CDR1 and CDR2 (germline): MDHEN, SYDVKM. The CDR3 runs to 15 residues. Trimming stripped 3 bases from V and 5 bases from J, with 15 bases between. The CDR3 is CASSLGSRRKDTQYF. As DNA, the CDR3 is TGTGCCAGCAGTTTGGGGTCGCGTCGTAAAGATACGCAGTATTTT.

The sample holds one count of this clone. The CDR3 is CATSRDLAGNYGYTF. The CDR3 nucleotides are TGTGCCACCAGCAGAGATCTGGCCGGAAACTATGGCTACACCTTC. The chain combines TRBV15 with TRBJ1-2; D is undetermined. The CDR3 contains 15 residues. V lost 0 bases and J lost 2, with 10 bases in between. CDR1 and CDR2 (germline): LNHNV, YYDKDF (reference sequence).

The chain recombines TRBV27 with TRBJ2-5; D may match TRBD1 or TRBD2 (5 bases each). There are 14 residues in the CDR3. V gave up 0 bases and J gave up 5 bases, with 10 bases separating them. Germline-derived CDR1 and CDR2 are MNHEY and SMNVEV (reference sequence). CDR3 residues: CASSLSGWGETQYF. The CDR3 coding sequence is TGTGCCAGCAGTTTATCCGGTTGGGGGGAGACCCAGTACTTC.

The chain combines TRBV5-6 with TRBJ1-6; TRBD1 might be the D (5 bases). The germline V and J ends were trimmed by 0 bases and 9 bases, with 10 bases remaining between them. Germline assignment: CDR1 SGHDT and CDR2 YYEEEE. This CDR3 has 14 residues. In DNA form, the CDR3 reads TGTGCCAGCAGCTTGGCCCCAGGGATTTCACCCCTCCACTTT. Residues: CASSLAPGISPLHF.

The rearrangement uses TRBV7-9 and TRBJ1-1; perhaps TRBD1 as D (5 bases). CDR3 length equals 16 residues. The V end lost 5 bases, the J end lost 5 bases, and 21 bases lay between the germline ends. Germline CDR1 reads SEHNR; CDR2 reads FQNEAQ (reference sequence). CDR3 sequence: CASSGSLSGWGTEAFF. For the CDR3, the DNA is TGTGCCAGCAGCGGATCTCTTTCAGGGTGGGGGACTGAAGCTTTCTTT.

The J gene is TRBJ2-7, the V gene TRBV30; D gene ambiguous. The germline V gene encodes CDR1 GTSNPN and CDR2 SVGIG (reference sequence). The CDR3 totals 12 residues. V was shortened by 3 bases and J by 7 bases, with 13 bases between the two germline ends. CDR3 residues: CAWRVDSEEQYF. The CDR3 bases are TGTGCCTGGAGGGTCGATTCGGAAGAGCAGTACTTC.

The V and J genes are TRBV25-1 and TRBJ2-7; no definite D call. This CDR3 has 13 residues. Germline assignment: CDR1 MGHDK and CDR2 SYGVNS. V gave up 2 bases and J gave up 6 bases, with 11 bases separating them. CDR3 nucleotide sequence: TGTGCCAGCAGTGAAAGGGTAGCACCCGAGCAGTACTTC. This encodes CASSERVAPEQYF.

V and J are TRBV5-1 and TRBJ1-5; 9 bases align to TRBD1. Trimming removed 0 bases from V and 2 bases from J; junction bases left unmatched: 6. This CDR3 has 17 amino acids. Germline CDR1 reads SGHRS; CDR2 reads YFSETQ. CDR3 coding DNA: TGCGCCAGCAGCTTGGCCGGGACAGGGAGCGGCAATCAGCCCCAGCATTTT. Its protein product is CASSLAGTGSGNQPQHF.

V gene TRBV7-9 combines with J gene TRBJ2-5; D gene unclear. Germline CDR1 reads SEHNR; CDR2 reads FQNEAQ (reference sequence). V was cut by 6 bases and J by 2 bases, with 16 bases left in between. This CDR3 has 15 residues. The CDR3 region has the DNA TGTGCCAGCAGAGAGACTCCCGCCAGTCAAGAGACCCAGTACTTC. It yields the protein CASRETPASQETQYF.

The CDR3 nucleotides are TGCGCCAGCAGCCAAGGCGAGGGGGCAGGGCAGTACTTC. Amino acids: CASSQGEGAGQYF. The gene calls are TRBV4-3 and TRBJ2-7; 7 bases match TRBD1. The junction had 6 bases not matched to a gene; V was cut back by 1 base and J by 9 bases. There are 13 residues in the CDR3. Germline values: CDR1 LGHNA, CDR2 YSLEER.

The sample holds a few counts of this clone. The V gene is TRBV15, the J gene TRBJ2-1; 8 bases match TRBD1. The CDR3 is 15 amino acids. Germline loops: CDR1 LNHNV, CDR2 YYDKDF (reference sequence). V gave up 0 bases and J gave up 7 bases; unmatched junction bases: 5. The CDR3 DNA is TGTGCCACCAGCAGAGAAAGGACAGGGAGGAATGAGCAGTTCTTC. It specifies CATSRERTGRNEQFF.

The gene calls are TRBV30 and TRBJ2-7; D is perhaps TRBD2 (7 bases). Germline assignment: CDR1 GTSNPN and CDR2 SVGIG (reference sequence). V gave up 8 bases and J gave up 2 bases, with 16 bases separating them. The CDR3 loop spans 13 amino acids. CDR3 amino acids: CAMGGGAAYEQYF. CDR3 coding DNA: TGTGCCATGGGCGGGGGCGCAGCCTACGAGCAGTACTTC. The full variable domain, completed using reference TRBV30 and TRBJ2-7, is SQTIHQWPATLVQPVGSPLSLECTVEGTSNPNLYWYRQAAGRGLQLLFYSVGIGQISSEVPQNLSASRPQDRQFILSSKKLLLSDSGFYLCAMGGGAAYEQYFGPGTRLTVT.

The chain links TRBV5-1 to TRBJ2-7, with D possibly TRBD2 on 5 matching bases. Trimming pared 0 bases from V and 5 bases from J, leaving 9 bases between. From germline, CDR1 is SGHRS and CDR2 YFSETQ. The CDR3 loop spans 13 amino acids. CDR3 sequence: CASSLAPGDEQYF. The CDR3 DNA is TGCGCCAGCAGCTTGGCCCCCGGGGACGAGCAGTACTTC.

A note on this clone: The same CDR3 can be traced to other DNA sequences in this sample. The V call is TRBV30, the J call TRBJ1-1; D is perhaps TRBD1 (6 bases). The CDR3 runs to 14 residues. In germline, CDR1 is GTSNPN, CDR2 SVGIG (reference sequence). V gave up 5 bases and J gave up 0 bases, with 13 bases separating them. CDR3 nucleotide sequence: TGTGCCTGGGCTCCGGGACACTTGAACACTGAAGCTTTCTTT. Amino acid sequence: CAWAPGHLNTEAFF.

This chain joins TRBV29-1 and TRBJ2-2, with 7 positions matching TRBD2. In germline, CDR1 is SQVTM, CDR2 ANQGSEA. There are 16 residues in the CDR3. With V trimmed by 4 bases and J by 1 base, 9 bases remained unmatched. Written as DNA, the CDR3 is TGCAGCGTTGTGGTCTCTAGCGGAGAGAACACCGGGGAGCTGTTTTTT. Translated: CSVVVSSGENTGELFF.

This clone has only a few counts. The chain links TRBV29-1 to TRBJ2-4; a possible D gene is TRBD2 (5 bases). The CDR3 covers 16 residues. Germline-derived CDR1 and CDR2 are SQVTM and ANQGSEA. Trimming shortened V by 5 bases and J by 1 base, and 18 bases separated the two germline ends. The CDR3 protein is CSVTTRARVAKNIQYF. For the CDR3, the DNA is TGCAGCGTTACAACTAGGGCAAGGGTGGCCAAAAACATTCAGTACTTC.